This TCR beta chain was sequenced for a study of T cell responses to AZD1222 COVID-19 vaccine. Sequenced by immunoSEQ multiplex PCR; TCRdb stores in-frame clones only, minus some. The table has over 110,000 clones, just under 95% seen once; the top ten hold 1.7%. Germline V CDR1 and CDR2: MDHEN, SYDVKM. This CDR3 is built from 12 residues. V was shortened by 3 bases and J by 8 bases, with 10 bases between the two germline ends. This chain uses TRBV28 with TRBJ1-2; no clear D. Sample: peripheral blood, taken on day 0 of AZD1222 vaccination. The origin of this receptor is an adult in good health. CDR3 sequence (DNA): TGTGCCAGCAGTTTCCCGCGTCGGGGCTACACCTTC. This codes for CASSFPRRGYTF.